These 20 T cell receptor beta chains were all obtained from the same sample, sequenced in a study of brain T cells in children with intractable seizures. The table came from immunoSEQ multiplex PCR; TCRdb's copy has only in-frame clones and leaves some out. The data show 55,000 to 80,000 clones, approximately 94% seen once. This specimen was peripheral blood, taken at surgery. The source is a boy in the first two years of life with focal cortical dysplasia and intractable seizures.

The chain carries TRBV7-3 and TRBJ2-2; D possibly corresponds to TRBD2 (5 bases). The CDR3 extends over 16 amino acids. V lost 2 bases and J 7 bases, leaving 17 bases between the germline ends. In germline, CDR1 is SGHTA, CDR2 FQGTGA. The CDR3 DNA reads TGTGCCAGCAGCTTAGGGGAAAAAGAGAGCGGCGGGGAGCTGTTTTTT. Its translation is CASSLGEKESGGELFF.

The V and J genes are TRBV3-1 (or the pseudogene TRBV3-2) and TRBJ2-5; a possible D gene is TRBD1 (5 bases). The ends were cut back, 3 bases at V and 2 bases at J, with 19 bases in the middle. The germline gives CDR1 LGHDT, CDR2 YNNKEL (reference sequence). This CDR3 has 17 residues. CDR3 in DNA: TGTGCCAGCAGCCATGGGTCAATTCTAGGGGCACAAGAGACCCAGTACTTC. Encoded protein: CASSHGSILGAQETQYF.

This sequence joins TRBV28 and TRBJ1-1; TRBD1 matches 9 bases. V shed 1 base and J 0 bases; nucleotides not matched to a gene: 6. Germline-derived CDR1 and CDR2 are MDHEN and SYDVKM. CDR3 size: 17 residues. The CDR3 here is CASSLFIGDRVNTEAFF. The CDR3 region has the DNA TGTGCCAGCAGTTTATTCATCGGGGACAGGGTGAACACTGAAGCTTTCTTT.

The chain recombines TRBV4-1 with TRBJ2-7, with 10 positions matching TRBD1. The V and J ends lost 5 bases and 0 bases, in that order; junction bases with no gene match: 10. The length of the CDR3 is 17 residues. Germline CDR1 reads MGHRA; CDR2 reads YSYEKL. The CDR3 loop is CASSVRPDRGPSYEQYF. CDR3 in DNA: TGCGCCAGCAGCGTCCGGCCAGACAGGGGGCCCTCCTACGAGCAGTACTTC.

The rearrangement links TRBV15 to TRBJ2-7, with 14 bases aligning to TRBD2. This CDR3 is 18 amino acids long. V trimming: 0 bases; J trimming: 2 bases; junction bases outside the gene matches: 6. The germline V gene encodes CDR1 LNHNV and CDR2 YYDKDF (reference sequence). DNA for the CDR3: TGTGCCACCAGCAGAGATGCGGGACTAGCGGGAGAGACCTACGAGCAGTACTTC. It yields the protein CATSRDAGLAGETYEQYF. Using reference TRBV15 and TRBJ2-7 for the parts outside the CDR3, the full variable domain is DAMVIQNPRYQVTQFGKPVTLSCSQTLNHNVMYWYQQKSSQAPKLLFHYYDKDFNNEADTPDNFQSRRPNTSFCFLDIRSPGLGDTAMYLCATSRDAGLAGETYEQYFGPGTRLTVT.

This chain links TRBV2 with TRBJ2-7; D unclear. The CDR3 runs 15 residues. Germline V gene lookup returns CDR1 SNHLY and CDR2 FYNNEI. V was shortened by 1 base and J by 0 bases, with 10 bases between the two germline ends. The CDR3 sequence is CASSEEGRISYEQYF. The CDR3 DNA follows: TGTGCCAGCAGTGAAGAGGGTAGAATCTCCTACGAGCAGTACTTC. The whole variable domain, filled in from reference TRBV2 and TRBJ2-7, reads EPEVTQTPSHQVTQMGQEVILRCVPISNHLYFYWYRQILGQKVEFLVSFYNNEISEKSEIFDDQFSVERPDGSNFTLKIRSTKLEDSAMYFCASSEEGRISYEQYFGPGTRLTVT.

The chain carries TRBV7-8 and TRBJ2-1, with TRBD2 matching over 8 bases. The trim removed 1 base at V and 13 bases at J, leaving 9 bases unmatched. Germline V gives CDR1 SGHVS, CDR2 FQNEAQ. The CDR3 has 14 amino acids. CDR3 nucleotides: TGTGCCAGCAGCTTAGACGGCGGGGGGAAGGAACAGTTCTTC. Its protein product is CASSLDGGGKEQFF.

The gene calls are TRBV9 and TRBJ1-3, with a possible D match to TRBD1 (5 bases). The germline gives CDR1 SGDLS, CDR2 YYNGEE. V was clipped by 0 bases and J by 4 bases, with 11 bases between them. The CDR3 contains 15 residues. The DNA for the CDR3 is TGTGCCAGCAGCGTAGTGGCAGGGCAAGGAAACACCATATATTTT. This encodes CASSVVAGQGNTIYF.

This chain links TRBV13 with TRBJ2-7, with unresolved D. The CDR3 is 14 amino acids. V was shortened by 0 bases and J by 1 base, with 7 bases between the two germline ends. The germline V gene has CDR1 PRHDT and CDR2 FYEKMQ (reference sequence). CDR3 region: CASSLGLGSYEQYF. CDR3 nucleotides: TGTGCCAGCAGCTTAGGCCTAGGATCCTACGAGCAGTACTTC.

The chain links TRBV4-1 to TRBJ2-7; D is unresolved. Between the trimmed V and J ends, which lost 5 bases and 2 bases, there was a span of 10 bases. The CDR3 runs to 13 residues. Germline loops: CDR1 MGHRA, CDR2 YSYEKL. The CDR3 protein is CASSDDGPYEQYF. The CDR3 bases are TGCGCCAGCAGCGATGACGGACCCTACGAGCAGTACTTC.

The chain has TRBV3-1 (or the pseudogene TRBV3-2) and TRBJ2-6; no reliable D call. CDR1 and CDR2 from the germline V gene are LGHDT and YNNKEL (reference sequence). The V and J ends lost 0 bases and 2 bases respectively, with 5 bases between them. The CDR3 covers 15 residues. The CDR3 loop reads CASSQDLAGANVLTF. The CDR3 bases are TGTGCCAGCAGCCAAGACCTAGCTGGGGCCAACGTCCTGACTTTC.

The V and J genes are TRBV7-3 and TRBJ2-4, with 14 bases lining up with TRBD2. Germline CDR1 reads SGHTA; CDR2 reads FQGTGA. The CDR3 loop spans 23 amino acids. Losses at the gene ends were 1 base for V and 0 bases for J; bases not matched to a gene: 17. This CDR3 reads CASSLRTPPPGLAGDIAKNIQYF. CDR3 in DNA: TGTGCCAGCAGCTTAAGGACTCCGCCCCCGGGACTAGCGGGAGATATAGCCAAAAACATTCAGTACTTC.

As for this clone: At one end the junction does not follow the germline gene, possibly because of a read error. This chain connects TRBV7-9 to TRBJ1-2; a weak D match, TRBD1 (6 bases). Germline CDR1 SEHNR, CDR2 FQNEAQ (reference sequence). There are 12 residues in the CDR3. CDR3 residues: CASSFYGGLHSF. The DNA of the CDR3 is TGTGCCAGCAGCTTTTACGGGGGCCTCCATTCCTTC. The full variable domain, completed using reference TRBV7-9 and TRBJ1-2, is DTGVSQNPRHKITKRGQNVTFRCDPISEHNRLYWYRQTLGQGPEFLTYFQNEAQLEKSRLLSDRFSAERPKGSFSTLEIQRTEQGDSAMYLCASSFYGGLHSFGSGTRLTVV.

The chain has TRBV28 and TRBJ2-7, with D unclear. Trimming stripped 0 bases from V and 5 bases from J, with 5 bases between. The CDR3 has 12 amino acids. In germline, CDR1 is MDHEN, CDR2 SYDVKM. The CDR3 spells CASSLWSNEQYF. In DNA, the CDR3 is TGTGCCAGCAGTTTATGGTCGAACGAGCAGTACTTC.

This chain connects TRBV7-9 to TRBJ2-7, with unresolved D. Germline-derived CDR1 and CDR2 are SEHNR and FQNEAQ (reference sequence). This CDR3 is 11 amino acids long. Trimming pared 8 bases from V and 0 bases from J, leaving 5 bases between. The chain's CDR3 is CASGRSYEQYF. The DNA for the CDR3 is TGTGCCAGCGGCCGCTCCTACGAGCAGTACTTC.

CDR3 nucleotide sequence: TGTGCCACCAGTAACGACAGGCCGAATGAGCAGTTCTTC. This gives the protein CATSNDRPNEQFF. V is TRBV24-1 and J is TRBJ2-1; D perhaps matches TRBD1 (6 bases). V was pared by 6 bases and J by 7 bases, with 12 bases between. The germline CDR1 and CDR2 sequences are KGHDR and SFDVKD. This CDR3 has 13 amino acids.

The chain combines TRBV15 with TRBJ1-2; D perhaps matches TRBD1 (6 bases). The germline V gene encodes CDR1 LNHNV and CDR2 YYDKDF (reference sequence). CDR3 size: 15 residues. Between the trimmed V and J ends, which lost 0 bases and 2 bases, there was a span of 10 bases. This CDR3 reads CATSREPGANYGYTF. In nucleotides, the CDR3 is TGTGCCACCAGCAGAGAACCAGGGGCGAACTATGGCTACACCTTC.

The V gene is TRBV6-4, the J gene TRBJ2-2; possibly TRBD1 for D (5 bases). The germline CDR1 and CDR2 sequences are MRHNA and SNTAGT. CDR3 length: 14 amino acids. Deletions cut 2 bases from V and 2 bases from J, with 6 bases between. The CDR3 bases are TGTGCCAGCAGTGACGGACAAAACACCGGGGAGCTGTTTTTT. Residues: CASSDGQNTGELFF.

V usage is TRBV11-2 and J usage is TRBJ2-3, with TRBD2 matching 9 bases. Germline assignment: CDR1 SGHAT and CDR2 FQNNGV. V shed 6 bases and J 4 bases; nucleotides not matched to a gene: 11. The CDR3 covers 16 residues. The CDR3 here is CASRLTGGGAPDTQYF. In nucleotides, the CDR3 is TGTGCCAGCAGACTAACGGGCGGGGGGGCCCCAGATACGCAGTATTTT.

V usage is TRBV7-9 and J usage is TRBJ2-7; D is uncertain. V shed 3 bases and J shed 6 bases, with 9 bases lying between them. CDR3 size: 12 residues. Germline CDR1 reads SEHNR; CDR2 reads FQNEAQ (reference sequence). CDR3 in DNA: TGTGCCAGCAGCTTTCTCGTCGGCGAGCAGTACTTC. Protein product: CASSFLVGEQYF.